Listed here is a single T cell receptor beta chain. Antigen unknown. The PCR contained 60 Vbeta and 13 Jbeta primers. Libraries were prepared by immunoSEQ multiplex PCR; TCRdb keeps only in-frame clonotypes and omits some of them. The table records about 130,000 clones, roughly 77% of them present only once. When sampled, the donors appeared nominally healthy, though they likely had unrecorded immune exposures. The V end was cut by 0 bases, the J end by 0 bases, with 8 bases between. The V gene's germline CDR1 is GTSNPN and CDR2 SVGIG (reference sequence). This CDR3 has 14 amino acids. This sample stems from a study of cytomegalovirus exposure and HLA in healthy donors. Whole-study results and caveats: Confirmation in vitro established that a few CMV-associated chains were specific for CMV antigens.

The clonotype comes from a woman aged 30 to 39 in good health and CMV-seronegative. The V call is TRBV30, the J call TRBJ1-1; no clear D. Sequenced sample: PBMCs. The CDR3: CAWSVGGLNTEAFF. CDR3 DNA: TGTGCCTGGAGTGTGGGAGGGTTGAACACTGAAGCTTTCTTT. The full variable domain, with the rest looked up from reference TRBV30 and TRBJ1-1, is SQTIHQWPATLVQPVGSPLSLECTVEGTSNPNLYWYRQAAGRGLQLLFYSVGIGQISSEVPQNLSASRPQDRQFILSSKKLLLSDSGFYLCAWSVGGLNTEAFFGQGTRLTVV.